A single sample is the source of the 27 T cell receptor beta chains below, sequenced in a study of regulatory T cells in long-lasting Graves disease (dated by TCRdb to the early 2020s). Preparation of the library involved multiplex PCR. Sequencing took place on an Illumina HiSeq 4000. TCR beta libraries were built with iRepertoire HTBI primers and Arm-PCR amplification of CDR3 regions. TCRdb reworked the public reads: Q25 trimming with fastp, MiXCR clone assembly, productive beta chains retained. Merged by CDR3 protein, the rows form single entries marked with the most common genes and DNA. A total of some 400,000 distinct CDR3 sequences appear in this sample, 14% to 15% of them only once. The ten largest clonotypes hold approximately 15% of the sample. Sample time point, as interpreted from the label and publication: newly diagnosed GD, antithyroid drugs for less than 3 months. RNA was extracted from PBMCs in TRIzol for both TCR sequencing and RNA sequencing.

This sample was shared with a second study, whose subject was T cells in Graves' hyperthyroidism and ophthalmopathy.

The source material was peripheral blood mononuclear cells (PBMCs), sampled at new diagnosis, from a patient treated with antithyroid drugs. These receptors were taken from a woman aged 25 to 39 with Graves disease. Donor details come from another sample of the same person, matched by shared clones.

This clonotype was seen repeatedly, ten times or more. This chain uses TRBV10-3 with TRBJ2-1; 7 positions match TRBD2. J lost 3 bases, V lost 0 bases, and 8 bases had no gene match. This CDR3 is 17 amino acids long. Germline V gene data show CDR1 as ENHRY and CDR2 as SYGVKD. The CDR3 protein is CAISESPAGTNYNEQFF. In DNA form, the CDR3 reads TGTGCCATCAGTGAGTCGCCGGCCGGGACTAACTACAATGAGCAGTTCTTC.

V usage is TRBV6-2 or TRBV6-3 and J usage is TRBJ2-7; 7 bases are shared with TRBD2. V lost 6 bases to trimming and J lost 2 bases; unmatched junction nucleotides: 7. The germline V gene encodes CDR1 MNHEY and CDR2 SVGEGT. This CDR3 is built from 14 residues. CDR3 sequence reads: CASSPSGEAYEQYF. In nucleotides, the CDR3 is TGTGCCAGCAGCCCCAGCGGGGAGGCCTACGAGCAGTACTTC.

This clonotype was counted many times. The chain joins TRBV27 to TRBJ2-7, with 10 bases matching TRBD2. V trimming: 4 bases; J trimming: 2 bases; junction bases outside the gene matches: 5. CDR3 size: 15 residues. CDR1 MNHEY and CDR2 SMNVEV come from the germline V gene (reference sequence). Here the CDR3 DNA reads TGTGCCAGCAGTTCCACTAGCGGGGCCACCTACGAGCAGTACTTC. Its translation: CASSSTSGATYEQYF.

The V gene is TRBV30, the J gene TRBJ1-1; 9 nucleotides align to TRBD1. The germline V gene encodes CDR1 GTSNPN and CDR2 SVGIG (reference sequence). CDR3 size: 13 residues. V shed 3 bases, J shed 5 bases, and the junction held 4 bases outside the gene matches. The CDR3 coding sequence is TGTGCCTGGAGGGGGACAGGGCATACTGAAGCTTTCTTT. Its protein is CAWRGTGHTEAFF.

This clonotype was detected ten times or more. The chain recombines TRBV12-3 or TRBV12-4 with TRBJ1-4, with 10 bases matching TRBD1. The trim removed 6 bases at V and 7 bases at J, leaving 8 bases unmatched. There are 15 residues in the CDR3. DNA for the CDR3: TGTGCCAGCAGGCGACAGGGGGCGAGGAGTGAAAAACTGTTTTTT. Encoded protein: CASRRQGARSEKLFF.

This clonotype was counted many times. The V and J genes are TRBV20-1 and TRBJ2-3; the match to TRBD2 covers 7 bases. The germline gives CDR1 DFQATT, CDR2 SNEGSKA (reference sequence). This CDR3 region has 15 residues. The trim removed 0 bases at V and 2 bases at J, leaving 5 bases unmatched. For the CDR3, the DNA is TGCAGTGCTAGAGATCCCGGGAGGCCCACAGATACGCAGTATTTT. It specifies CSARDPGRPTDTQYF.

This clonotype turned up a few times. J is TRBJ2-6 and V is TRBV11-2, with D perhaps matching TRBD2 (5 bases). The CDR3 runs 14 residues. V was clipped by 5 bases and J by 4 bases, with 9 bases between them. Germline V lookup: CDR1 SGHAT, CDR2 FQNNGV. The CDR3 is CASSEDSGANVLTF. The CDR3 nucleotides read TGTGCCAGCAGCGAGGACTCCGGGGCCAACGTCCTGACTTTC.

This clonotype was found a few times. The chain has TRBV10-3 and TRBJ2-1; 9 bases fit TRBD1. CDR1 is ENHRY, CDR2 SYGVKD, per germline. The CDR3 totals 14 residues. J was trimmed by 5 bases and V by 2 bases; bases with no gene match: 1. This CDR3 is CAISERDRDNEQFF. For the CDR3, the DNA is TGTGCCATCAGTGAGCGGGACAGGGACAATGAGCAGTTCTTC.

Here the CDR3 DNA reads TGTGCCAGCAGCCTGACAGGAAAAGGGAACACTGAAGCTTTCTTT. Residues: CASSLTGKGNTEAFF. J is TRBJ1-1 and V is TRBV7-2; tentative D call: TRBD1 (6 bases). V lost 5 bases, J lost 1 base, and 14 bases lay in between. Germline lookup yields CDR1 SGHTA and CDR2 FQGNSA. This CDR3 has 15 amino acids.

V and J are TRBV12-3 or TRBV12-4 and TRBJ2-1; 11 bases map to TRBD2. The CDR3 runs 15 residues. Trimming took 6 bases from V and 5 from J; bases not matched to a gene: 6. The CDR3 here is CASSLSGRDHNEQFF. Written as DNA, the CDR3 is TGTGCCAGCAGCCTTAGCGGGAGGGACCACAATGAGCAGTTCTTC.

The gene calls are TRBV9 and TRBJ2-7; D assignment may be TRBD1 or TRBD2 (6 bases each). Germline V lookup: CDR1 SGDLS, CDR2 YYNGEE. CDR3 length: 14 amino acids. Trimming stripped 0 bases from V and 7 bases from J, with 14 bases between. The CDR3 bases are TGTGCCAGCAGCGTAGGGGGGGCGGCGGGAGAGCAGTACTTC. The encoded protein is CASSVGGAAGEQYF.

This clonotype occurred many times. The V call is TRBV25-1, the J call TRBJ1-1, with D maybe TRBD1 (5 bases). Trimming removed 6 bases at V and 4 bases at J, with 18 bases between. This CDR3 spans 15 amino acids. Per germline, CDR1 MGHDK and CDR2 SYGVNS. The CDR3 DNA reads as TGTGCCAGCAGGCCAAGGACGGGGGTGTTCACTGAAGCTTTCTTT. Translated, it gives CASRPRTGVFTEAFF.

In its sample, this clonotype was seen many times. In DNA, the CDR3 is TGTGCCAGCAGTTCTAGGCCCTTTGGGGTGTTTAATCAGCCCCAGCATTTT. It encodes CASSSRPFGVFNQPQHF. The chain combines TRBV12-3 or TRBV12-4 with TRBJ1-5; D is uncertain. The CDR3 is 17 amino acids. Between the trimmed V and J ends, which lost 4 bases and 4 bases, there was a span of 20 bases.

Remarks on this clonotype: A much more abundant neighbour one base away suggests this may be a read error. The rearrangement links TRBV5-1 to TRBJ2-5; 8 bases align to TRBD1. The CDR3 is 12 amino acids. The germline V gene has CDR1 SGHRS and CDR2 YFSETQ. The CDR3 loop is CASSLGWTGLYF. CDR3 nucleotide sequence: TGTGCCAGCAGCTTAGGGTGGACAGGGTTGTACTTC.

This sequence joins TRBV29-1 and TRBJ1-2; 10 nucleotides align to TRBD1. This CDR3 contains 14 residues. Germline CDR1 SQVTM, CDR2 ANQGSEA. The V and J ends lost 3 bases and 2 bases, in that order; junction bases with no gene match: 3. CDR3 bases: TGCAGCGTTGATGGGACAGGGGCGAACTATGGCTACACCTTC. Encoded protein: CSVDGTGANYGYTF.

In its sample, this clonotype was seen many times. V gene TRBV11-2 combines with J gene TRBJ1-6; D remains unclear. Germline-derived CDR1 and CDR2 are SGHAT and FQNNGV. The CDR3 is 16 residues long. The ends were cut back, 2 bases at V and 9 bases at J, with 17 bases in the middle. CDR3 bases: TGTGCCAGCAGCTTATTCCTGGGGAACAGTTGTTCACCCCTCCACTTT. Amino acids: CASSLFLGNSCSPLHF.

This clonotype was counted a few times. The V call is TRBV6-1, the J call TRBJ1-5, with D unclear. This CDR3 contains 15 residues. The germline V gene encodes CDR1 MNHNS and CDR2 SASEGT. The germline V and J ends were trimmed by 5 bases and 1 base, with 12 bases remaining between them. The CDR3 here is CASSPKEWSNQPQHF. Here the CDR3 DNA reads TGTGCCAGCAGTCCCAAGGAGTGGAGCAATCAGCCCCAGCATTTT.

The chain recombines TRBV18 with TRBJ2-1, with D possibly matching TRBD2 (5 bases). The CDR3 is 14 residues long. The ends were cut back, 3 bases at V and 6 bases at J, with 12 bases in the middle. The germline CDR1 and CDR2 sequences are KGHSH and LQKENI. This CDR3 reads CASSPLGLTNEQFF. DNA of the CDR3: TGTGCCAGCTCACCTCTTGGACTCACCAATGAGCAGTTCTTC. Full variable domain (rest looked up from reference TRBV18 and TRBJ2-1): NAGVMQNPRHLVRRRGQEARLRCSPMKGHSHVYWYRQLPEEGLKFMVYLQKENIIDESGMPKERFSAEFPKEGPSILRIQQVVRGDSAAYFCASSPLGLTNEQFFGPGTRLTVL.

This chain joins TRBV6-2 or TRBV6-3 and TRBJ2-3; tentatively, D is TRBD1 (5 bases). Trimming cost V 3 bases and J 3 bases, with 10 bases left between them. From germline, CDR1 is MNHEY and CDR2 SVGEGT. The CDR3 covers 14 residues. The CDR3 loop reads CASSYDSLTDTQYF. The CDR3 DNA reads as TGTGCCAGCAGTTATGACAGTCTAACAGATACGCAGTATTTT.

This clonotype was seen at least ten times. The rearrangement links TRBV2 to TRBJ2-2; D ambiguous. Germline CDR1 is SNHLY and CDR2 is FYNNEI. The V gene lost 3 bases and the J gene lost 0 bases, with 5 bases spanning the gap. The CDR3 totals 14 residues. The CDR3 spells CASSDGPNTGELFF. CDR3 nucleotides: TGTGCCAGCAGTGACGGACCGAACACCGGGGAGCTGTTTTTT.

Ten or more counts support this clonotype. The chain couples TRBV5-1 to TRBJ2-6; 8 nucleotides align to TRBD1. With V trimmed by 3 bases and J by 2 bases, 4 bases remained unmatched. CDR1 SGHRS and CDR2 YFSETQ come from the germline V gene. The length of the CDR3 is 16 residues. The CDR3 protein is CASSSMTGAGANVLTF. DNA for the CDR3: TGCGCCAGCAGCTCCATGACAGGGGCTGGGGCCAACGTCCTGACTTTC.

The sample holds many counts of this clonotype. The chain recombines TRBV28 with TRBJ1-1, with unresolved D. V lost 8 bases, J lost 0 bases, and 13 bases lay in between. CDR3 length equals 14 residues. From germline, CDR1 is MDHEN and CDR2 SYDVKM. The CDR3 sequence: CASPRALMNTEAFF. The CDR3 nucleotides read TGTGCCAGCCCGCGGGCACTTATGAACACTGAAGCTTTCTTT. Full variable domain (rest looked up from reference TRBV28 and TRBJ1-1): DVKVTQSSRYLVKRTGEKVFLECVQDMDHENMFWYRQDPGLGLRLIYFSYDVKMKEKGDIPEGYSVSREKKERFSLILESASTNQTSMYLCASPRALMNTEAFFGQGTRLTVV.

V is TRBV28 and J is TRBJ1-2; D is perhaps TRBD1 (5 bases). In germline, CDR1 is MDHEN, CDR2 SYDVKM. V was pared by 9 bases and J by 4 bases, with 18 bases between. This CDR3 contains 14 residues. CDR3 nucleotides: TGTGCCAGTCATTCTACAGGTTTTTTCTATGGCTACACCTTC. It translates to CASHSTGFFYGYTF.

The V and J genes are TRBV3-1 and TRBJ2-3, with TRBD2 matching over 11 bases. The V segment lost 0 bases and the J segment 5 bases; nucleotides outside the gene matches: 13. In germline, CDR1 is LGHDT, CDR2 YNNKEL (reference sequence). The CDR3 loop spans 19 amino acids. The CDR3 DNA sequence: TGTGCCAGCAGCCAAGATGTAGCCCTAGCGGGAGGAAACATAGATACGCAGTATTTT. It codes for CASSQDVALAGGNIDTQYF.

The V call is TRBV2, the J call TRBJ2-5; TRBD2 aligns across 10 bases. CDR1 and CDR2 (germline): SNHLY, FYNNEI. The CDR3 totals 16 residues. V dropped 7 bases and J dropped 2; count of bases not matched to a gene: 10. The CDR3 protein is CASTPLVGLAQETQYF. The CDR3 nucleotides read TGTGCCAGCACACCCCTCGTGGGACTAGCGCAAGAGACCCAGTACTTC.

The chain combines TRBV20-1 with TRBJ1-4, with D perhaps matching TRBD1 (5 bases). Trimming left V 4 bases short and J 0 bases short, with 12 bases between. Germline values: CDR1 DFQATT, CDR2 SNEGSKA (reference sequence). The CDR3 has 15 amino acids. The CDR3 loop reads CSANLQGATNEKLFF. The CDR3 nucleotides are TGCAGTGCTAACCTCCAGGGAGCAACTAATGAAAAACTGTTTTTT.

This clonotype was seen many times. This rearrangement joins TRBV7-8 to TRBJ2-3; the D is unclear. CDR1 is SGHVS, CDR2 FQNEAQ, per germline. There are 14 residues in the CDR3. The ends were cut back, 3 bases at V and 2 bases at J, with 9 bases in the middle. CDR3 amino acids: CASSFSSYTDTQYF. In DNA form, the CDR3 reads TGTGCCAGCAGCTTTTCCAGTTACACAGATACGCAGTATTTT.